The 17 T cell receptor beta chains reported below all come from one sample, sequenced in a study of cytomegalovirus exposure and HLA in healthy donors. With 60 Vbeta and 13 Jbeta primers, the PCR was carried out. Clones were sequenced by immunoSEQ multiplex PCR, and TCRdb holds only the in-frame ones, with some missing. In the table there are 150,000 to 180,000 clones, roughly 83% of which are singletons. The sample comprised PBMCs. The receptors derive from a man aged 30 to 45 in good health and CMV-seropositive.

This rearrangement joins TRBV27 to TRBJ1-6; D remains unclear. V lost 3 bases and J 7 bases, leaving 10 bases between the germline ends. The CDR3 sequence is 14 residues long. The germline CDR1 and CDR2 sequences are MNHEY and SMNVEV (reference sequence). This CDR3 is CASSLDRGNSPLHF. In DNA, the CDR3 is TGTGCCAGCAGTTTGGACCGAGGGAATTCACCCCTCCACTTT.

The chain employs TRBV19 and TRBJ1-2, with a possible D match to TRBD1 (6 bases). This CDR3 is 15 amino acids long. V shed 5 bases and J shed 4 bases, with 17 bases lying between them. The germline CDR1 and CDR2 sequences are LNHDA and SQIVND (reference sequence). The CDR3 sequence is CASSGYRVQSYGYTF. The CDR3 DNA is TGTGCCAGTAGTGGCTACAGGGTTCAAAGCTATGGCTACACCTTC.

J is TRBJ1-2 and V is TRBV11-1; the D is unclear. V lost 3 bases and J lost 5, with 22 bases in between. Germline CDR1 and CDR2: SGHAT and FQDESV (reference sequence). The CDR3 is made up of 17 amino acids. The CDR3 reads CASSFGIYRQRDYGYTF. CDR3 in DNA: TGTGCCAGCAGCTTCGGGATCTACCGACAAAGGGATTATGGCTACACCTTC.

This sequence joins TRBV6-1 and TRBJ1-5, with D hard to call. The V and J ends lost 1 base and 4 bases respectively, with 5 bases between them. Germline CDR1 is MNHNS and CDR2 is SASEGT. The CDR3 covers 13 residues. The CDR3 region is CASSEVENQPQHF. CDR3 nucleotide sequence: TGTGCCAGCAGTGAAGTGGAGAATCAGCCCCAGCATTTT.

The table lists this clone with a few counts. CDR3 loop: CASSLGQNQPQHF. CDR3 in DNA: TGTGCCAGCAGCTTAGGACAGAATCAGCCCCAGCATTTT. J is TRBJ1-5 and V is TRBV7-3, with D possibly being TRBD1 (6 bases). The CDR3 has 13 amino acids. CDR1 and CDR2 from the germline V gene are SGHTA and FQGTGA. Trimming took off 2 bases at V and 4 bases at J, with 6 bases between the two ends.

The chain uses TRBV5-1 and TRBJ2-7; the D gene is possibly TRBD2 (6 bases). The V end was cut by 0 bases, the J end by 3 bases, with 10 bases between. The CDR3 extends over 14 amino acids. CDR1 SGHRS and CDR2 YFSETQ come from the germline V gene. CDR3 sequence: CASSLGRGNYEQYF. CDR3 DNA: TGCGCCAGCAGCTTGGGGCGGGGAAACTACGAGCAGTACTTC.

V usage is TRBV9 and J usage is TRBJ2-3; perhaps TRBD2 as D (6 bases). This CDR3 is 14 amino acids long. V was cut by 1 base and J by 4 bases, with 10 bases left in between. CDR1 and CDR2 (germline): SGDLS, YYNGEE. The CDR3 sequence: CASSVTSSPDTQYF. The CDR3 coding sequence is TGTGCCAGCAGCGTAACTAGCAGCCCAGATACGCAGTATTTT. Variable domain in full (rest from reference TRBV9 and TRBJ2-3): DSGVTQTPKHLITATGQRVTLRCSPRSGDLSVYWYQQSLDQGLQFLIQYYNGEERAKGNILERFSAQQFPDLHSELNLSSLELGDSALYFCASSVTSSPDTQYFGPGTRLTVL.

CDR3 nucleotide sequence: TGCGCCAGCAGCCTCAGGGATAAAAGCTCCTACGAGCAGTACTTC. Protein sequence: CASSLRDKSSYEQYF. The chain uses TRBV10-1 and TRBJ2-7; D possibly corresponds to TRBD1 (5 bases). The CDR3 contains 15 residues. V lost 6 bases to trimming and J lost 0 bases, with 15 bases between them. Looked up from germline, CDR1 is WNHNN and CDR2 is SYGVQD (reference sequence).

V is TRBV15 and J is TRBJ1-5; D unclear. With 0 bases removed from V and 1 base from J, the gap between germline ends came to 10 bases. Germline values: CDR1 LNHNV, CDR2 YYDKDF (reference sequence). The CDR3 is 16 amino acids. The CDR3 coding sequence is TGTGCCACCAGCAGAGAAGGTTCACAGAGCAATCAGCCCCAGCATTTT. Amino acid sequence: CATSREGSQSNQPQHF.

The chain has TRBV9 and TRBJ2-1; TRBD2 matches 8 bases. Trimming cost V 0 bases and J 3 bases; bases outside gene matches: 5. Germline-derived CDR1 and CDR2 are SGDLS and YYNGEE. The CDR3 runs 16 residues. The CDR3 nucleotides read TGTGCCAGCAGCGTAGGGGCGGGGGGCCTCTACAATGAGCAGTTCTTC. This encodes CASSVGAGGLYNEQFF. The variable domain in full, with the rest retrieved from reference TRBV9 and TRBJ2-1, is DSGVTQTPKHLITATGQRVTLRCSPRSGDLSVYWYQQSLDQGLQFLIQYYNGEERAKGNILERFSAQQFPDLHSELNLSSLELGDSALYFCASSVGAGGLYNEQFFGPGTRLTVL.

The gene calls are TRBV18 and TRBJ2-7; 9 bases agree with TRBD2. The CDR3 has 15 residues. CDR1 and CDR2 from the germline V gene are KGHSH and LQKENI. The ends lost 5 bases at V and 0 bases at J; junction bases unmatched: 5. Written as DNA, the CDR3 is TGTGCCAGCTCAGGGGCGGGAGGGCCCTCCTACGAGCAGTACTTC. As protein: CASSGAGGPSYEQYF.

The chain has TRBV30 and TRBJ1-5, with a tentative D call TRBD1 (6 bases). Germline V lookup: CDR1 GTSNPN, CDR2 SVGIG (reference sequence). Trimming cost V 2 bases and J 0 bases, with 11 bases left between them. The CDR3 covers 15 residues. Here the CDR3 reads CAWSSDSNSNQPQHF. CDR3 DNA sequence: TGTGCCTGGAGTTCGGACAGCAATAGCAATCAGCCCCAGCATTTT.

This clone was seen a single time. J is TRBJ2-6 and V is TRBV2; D is ambiguous. This CDR3 spans 15 amino acids. The germline V and J ends were trimmed by 5 bases and 4 bases, with 12 bases remaining between them. The germline V gene has CDR1 SNHLY and CDR2 FYNNEI. As DNA, the CDR3 is TGTGCCAGCAGTCCCGCAGGTTCGGGGGCCAACGTCCTGACTTTC. This encodes CASSPAGSGANVLTF.

The J gene is TRBJ2-7, the V gene TRBV10-2; a possible D gene is TRBD2 (5 bases). The CDR3 totals 12 residues. Trimming removed 7 bases at V and 1 base at J, with 8 bases between. The V gene's germline CDR1 is WSHSY and CDR2 SAAADI. CDR3 sequence: CASTGLSYEQYF. The CDR3 DNA reads as TGCGCCAGCACCGGACTTTCCTACGAGCAGTACTTC.

The chain employs TRBV9 and TRBJ2-7, with TRBD1 matching 7 bases. This CDR3 is 15 amino acids long. V dropped 3 bases and J dropped 0; count of bases not matched to a gene: 6. CDR1 and CDR2 from the germline V gene are SGDLS and YYNGEE. This CDR3 is CASSAGGQSSYEQYF. The CDR3 region has the DNA TGTGCCAGCAGCGCAGGGGGACAGAGCTCCTACGAGCAGTACTTC.

This clone appeared once. This sequence joins TRBV19 and TRBJ2-2; a weak D match, TRBD1 (5 bases). The CDR3 totals 16 residues. V dropped 4 bases and J dropped 6 bases, with 18 bases sitting between them. CDR1 is LNHDA, CDR2 SQIVND, per germline (reference sequence). The CDR3 sequence is CASSTRQLPLPGELFF. CDR3 bases: TGTGCCAGTAGTACTAGACAGTTACCGCTTCCCGGGGAGCTGTTTTTT.

V and J are TRBV19 and TRBJ2-2; 14 nucleotides align to TRBD2. This CDR3 has 23 amino acids. V dropped 5 bases and J dropped 7; count of bases not matched to a gene: 27. The germline V gene encodes CDR1 LNHDA and CDR2 SQIVND (reference sequence). The CDR3 sequence is CASSPPWALRLAGGPSRGGELFF. CDR3 DNA sequence: TGTGCCAGTAGTCCCCCCTGGGCCCTGCGACTAGCGGGAGGGCCCTCCCGGGGCGGGGAGCTGTTTTTT.